These 9 T cell receptor beta chains share one sample of origin, sequenced in a study of response to subunit inactivated influenza vaccine. Each CDR3 protein is one row after TCRdb ran MiXCR on the RT-PCR reads. The table lists approximately 500,000 distinct CDR3 sequences, approximately 20% of them singletons, with 2.5% to 3.5% in the top ten. The same sample was also studied in work on T cells expressing NK-cell markers. That work adds: TCR beta cDNA was generated via 5'RACE template switching incorporating UMIs.

Sequenced material: CD4+ T cells sorted from PBMCs, taken less than 13 days after vaccination. These receptors all stem from a man in his forties or fifties who received an inactivated influenza vaccine.

V is TRBV5-5 and J is TRBJ2-3, with a weak D call TRBD2 (7 bases). V shed 0 bases and J shed 5 bases, with 16 bases lying between them. CDR3 length: 16 amino acids. The V gene's germline CDR1 is SGHKS and CDR2 YYEKEE (reference sequence). CDR3 DNA: TGTGCCAGCAGCTTGGCCTGGGGGGGGCCGGGAGATACGCAGTATTTT. Translated, it gives CASSLAWGGPGDTQYF.

This clonotype has just a few counts. The V call is TRBV12-3 or TRBV12-4, the J call TRBJ1-3, with D unresolved. The V gene lost 6 bases and the J gene lost 0 bases, with 9 bases spanning the gap. The CDR3 has 14 residues. This chain's CDR3 is CASSRSGSGNTIYF. CDR3 DNA: TGTGCCAGCAGCCGGTCCGGCTCTGGAAACACCATATATTTT.

The rearrangement uses TRBV7-9 and TRBJ2-3, with 7 positions matching TRBD2. This CDR3 has 15 amino acids. J lost 0 bases, V lost 5 bases, and 5 bases had no gene match. CDR1 SEHNR and CDR2 FQNEAQ come from the germline V gene (reference sequence). CDR3 amino acids: CASSLIAGSTDTQYF. The DNA of the CDR3 is TGTGCCAGCAGCCTAATAGCGGGTAGCACAGATACGCAGTATTTT.

This chain uses TRBV6-1 with TRBJ2-1, with TRBD2 matching over 10 bases. V shed 5 bases and J 9 bases; nucleotides not matched to a gene: 13. This CDR3 has 16 residues. CDR1 MNHNS and CDR2 SASEGT come from the germline V gene. The DNA for the CDR3 is TGTGCCAGCAGTCCCGGAGGAAGCGGGGGGGGGATTGAGCAGTTCTTC. Its protein is CASSPGGSGGGIEQFF.

This clonotype was seen a few times. The gene calls are TRBV15 and TRBJ2-3; no clear D. Germline V gene data show CDR1 as LNHNV and CDR2 as YYDKDF (reference sequence). The V end lost 0 bases, the J end lost 1 base, and 8 bases lay between the germline ends. This CDR3 contains 15 residues. The DNA for the CDR3 is TGTGCCACCAGCAGAGAAAAGGAGCGCACAGATACGCAGTATTTT. This gives the protein CATSREKERTDTQYF.

This clonotype was seen only a few times. This chain links TRBV27 with TRBJ2-2; D possibly corresponds to TRBD1 (5 bases). This CDR3 is built from 16 residues. Trimming removed 0 bases at V and 0 bases at J, with 8 bases between. The germline gives CDR1 MNHEY, CDR2 SMNVEV (reference sequence). In DNA, the CDR3 is TGTGCCAGCAGTTTATCTCTCAGGGCGAACACCGGGGAGCTGTTTTTT. Its translation is CASSLSLRANTGELFF.

The gene calls are TRBV6-2 or TRBV6-3 and TRBJ1-5; D gene uncertain. Trimming took off 7 bases at V and 3 bases at J, with 10 bases between the two ends. The CDR3 loop spans 13 amino acids. Germline-derived CDR1 and CDR2 are MNHEY and SVGEGT. In DNA, the CDR3 is TGTGCCAGCATGCAGAGCAACAATCAGCCCCAGCATTTT. Protein: CASMQSNNQPQHF.

This chain connects TRBV20-1 to TRBJ2-5; no definite D call. CDR1 DFQATT and CDR2 SNEGSKA come from the germline V gene (reference sequence). V lost 4 bases, J lost 6 bases, and 18 bases lay in between. There are 14 residues in the CDR3. The CDR3 loop is CSATLVGRVKTQYF. In DNA form, the CDR3 reads TGCAGTGCTACCCTAGTTGGTAGAGTAAAGACCCAGTACTTC.

The CDR3 here is CASSSGPPPFTDTQYF. DNA for the CDR3: TGTGCCAGCAGCTCCGGACCCCCGCCGTTCACAGATACGCAGTATTTT. V usage is TRBV7-6 and J usage is TRBJ2-3, with D unresolved. The germline V gene encodes CDR1 SGHVS and CDR2 FNYEAQ. The CDR3 spans 16 residues. Trimming stripped 4 bases from V and 2 bases from J, with 16 bases between.